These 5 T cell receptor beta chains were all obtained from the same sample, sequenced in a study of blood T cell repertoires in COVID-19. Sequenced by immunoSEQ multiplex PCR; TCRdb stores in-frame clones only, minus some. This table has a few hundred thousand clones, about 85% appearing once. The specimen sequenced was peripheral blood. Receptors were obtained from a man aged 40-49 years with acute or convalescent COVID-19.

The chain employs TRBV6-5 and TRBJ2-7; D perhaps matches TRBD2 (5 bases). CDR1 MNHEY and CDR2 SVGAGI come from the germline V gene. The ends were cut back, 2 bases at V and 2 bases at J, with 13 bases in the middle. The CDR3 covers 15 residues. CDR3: CASSYGIDGTYEQYF. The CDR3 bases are TGTGCCAGCAGTTACGGAATTGACGGGACCTACGAGCAGTACTTC.

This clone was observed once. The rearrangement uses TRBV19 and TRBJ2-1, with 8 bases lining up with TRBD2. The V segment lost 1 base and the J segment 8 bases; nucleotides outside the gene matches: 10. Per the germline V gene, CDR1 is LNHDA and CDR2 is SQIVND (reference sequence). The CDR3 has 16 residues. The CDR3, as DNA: TGTGCCAGTAGTATAGCTATAGTGCGGGGGGAGTATGAGCAGTTCTTC. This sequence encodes CASSIAIVRGEYEQFF.

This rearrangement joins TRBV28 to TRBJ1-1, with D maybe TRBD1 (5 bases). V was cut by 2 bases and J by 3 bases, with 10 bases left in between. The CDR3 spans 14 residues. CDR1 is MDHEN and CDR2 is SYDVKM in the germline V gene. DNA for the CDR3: TGTGCCAGCAGTTTAGGGCGGGGGGACACTGAAGCTTTCTTT. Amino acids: CASSLGRGDTEAFF.

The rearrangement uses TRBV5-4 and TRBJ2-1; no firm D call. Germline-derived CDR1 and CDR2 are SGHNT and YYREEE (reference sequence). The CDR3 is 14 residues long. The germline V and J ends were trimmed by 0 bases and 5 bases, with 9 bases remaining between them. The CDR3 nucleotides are TGTGCCAGCAGCTTGGAGCACGTCGACAATGAGCAGTTCTTC. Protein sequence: CASSLEHVDNEQFF.

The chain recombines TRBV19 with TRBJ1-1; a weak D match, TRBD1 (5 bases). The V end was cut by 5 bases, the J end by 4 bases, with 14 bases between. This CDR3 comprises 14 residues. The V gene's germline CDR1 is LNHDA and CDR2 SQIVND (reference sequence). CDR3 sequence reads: CASSPPPRATEAFF. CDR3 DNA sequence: TGTGCCAGTAGTCCTCCCCCCAGGGCCACTGAAGCTTTCTTT.